A single sample gave rise to the 11 T cell receptor beta chains below, sequenced in a study of identical twins. TCRdb used MiXCR to reprocess the 5' RACE reads, holding one entry per CDR3 protein. Of about 1.7 million distinct CDR3 sequences in the sample, roughly 35% were seen once. The sequenced sample was cord blood. All receptors come from a newborn girl in good health.

The sample holds a few counts of this clonotype. This rearrangement joins TRBV7-2 to TRBJ2-1, with 7 bases aligning to TRBD1. The V gene's germline CDR1 is SGHTA and CDR2 FQGNSA. V shed 0 bases, J shed 10 bases, and the junction held 9 bases outside the gene matches. This CDR3 has 15 residues. The CDR3 DNA reads as TGTGCCAGCAGCTTAGCGGCAGGGGGATTAGGGGAGCAGTTCTTC. As protein: CASSLAAGGLGEQFF.

Many counts were recorded for this clonotype. The V and J genes are TRBV29-1 and TRBJ2-3; 8 nucleotides line up with TRBD2. CDR3 length equals 17 residues. With V trimmed by 6 bases and J by 4 bases, 18 bases remained unmatched. Germline CDR1 and CDR2: SQVTM and ANQGSEA. CDR3 nucleotides: TGCAGCGTGGCCTCTAGCGGGCTACTACACTGGGCAGATACGCAGTATTTT. Translated, it gives CSVASSGLLHWADTQYF.

This clonotype has more than one count but fewer than ten. The rearrangement uses TRBV24-1 and TRBJ2-1; no clear D gene. The ends were cut back, 0 bases at V and 2 bases at J, with 4 bases in the middle. CDR1 KGHDR and CDR2 SFDVKD come from the germline V gene. This CDR3 comprises 14 residues. As DNA, the CDR3 is TGTGCCACCAGTGATTTGAACGCCTACAATGAGCAGTTCTTC. This sequence encodes CATSDLNAYNEQFF.

The rearrangement joins TRBV28 to TRBJ1-5, with 8 bases fitting TRBD1. The CDR3 length is 13 residues. The junction had 2 bases not matched to a gene; V was cut back by 4 bases and J by 6 bases. Germline V gene lookup returns CDR1 MDHEN and CDR2 SYDVKM. The CDR3 nucleotides read TGTGCCAGCAGTTGGACAGGGAGTCAGCCCCAGCATTTT. Amino acid sequence: CASSWTGSQPQHF.

Many counts were recorded for this clonotype. The chain links TRBV5-1 to TRBJ2-5; TRBD2 aligns across 10 bases. With V trimmed by 4 bases and J by 0 bases, 6 bases remained unmatched. CDR1 SGHRS and CDR2 YFSETQ come from the germline V gene. The CDR3 runs 16 residues. The CDR3 region is CASSLGLAVYQETQYF. The CDR3 DNA follows: TGCGCCAGCAGCCTAGGACTAGCGGTATACCAAGAGACCCAGTACTTC.

This clonotype was counted a few times. This chain links TRBV28 with TRBJ2-3; D remains ambiguous. Germline CDR1 MDHEN, CDR2 SYDVKM. V gave up 7 bases and J gave up 5 bases, with 10 bases separating them. This CDR3 spans 12 amino acids. The CDR3, as DNA: TGTGCCAGCAAACGAGATATAGATACGCAGTATTTT. Translation: CASKRDIDTQYF. Full variable domain (missing parts from reference TRBV28 and TRBJ2-3): DVKVTQSSRYLVKRTGEKVFLECVQDMDHENMFWYRQDPGLGLRLIYFSYDVKMKEKGDIPEGYSVSREKKERFSLILESASTNQTSMYLCASKRDIDTQYFGPGTRLTVL.

The rearrangement uses TRBV3-1 and TRBJ2-5, with D hard to call. Germline V gene sequence: CDR1 LGHDT, CDR2 YNNKEL (reference sequence). V shed 3 bases and J shed 1 base, with 9 bases lying between them. CDR3 length: 14 residues. DNA of the CDR3: TGTGCCAGCAGCCACTATTTATTCCAAGAGACCCAGTACTTC. Encoded protein: CASSHYLFQETQYF.

A few counts support this clonotype. The chain links TRBV27 to TRBJ2-3, with 8 bases lining up with TRBD2. The CDR3 runs 16 residues. The germline V gene encodes CDR1 MNHEY and CDR2 SMNVEV (reference sequence). V shed 5 bases and J 3 bases; nucleotides not matched to a gene: 10. CDR3 DNA: TGTGCCAGCAGTCCCCACGGGGGGGCCGGTACAGATACGCAGTATTTT. Protein product: CASSPHGGAGTDTQYF.

The chain joins TRBV11-1 to TRBJ2-1; D gene uncertain. CDR3 length: 14 amino acids. Germline V gene lookup returns CDR1 SGHAT and CDR2 FQDESV (reference sequence). V lost 0 bases to trimming and J lost 10 bases, with 13 bases between them. CDR3 in amino acids: CASSLAGQKYEQFF. For the CDR3, the DNA is TGTGCCAGCAGCTTAGCAGGTCAAAAATACGAGCAGTTCTTC.

The J gene is TRBJ2-7, the V gene TRBV27, with D maybe TRBD1 (6 bases). Trimming left V 3 bases short and J 3 bases short, with 12 bases between. Germline V gene sequence: CDR1 MNHEY, CDR2 SMNVEV (reference sequence). The CDR3 runs 14 residues. CDR3 sequence (DNA): TGTGCCAGCAGTTTCTTCGCAGGGGACTACGAGCAGTACTTC. Protein product: CASSFFAGDYEQYF.

The sample holds many counts of this clonotype. The CDR3 spells CSAGRSGATDTQYF. The CDR3 DNA reads as TGCAGCGCTGGGAGGTCGGGGGCAACAGATACGCAGTATTTT. The V call is TRBV29-1, the J call TRBJ2-3; D may match TRBD1 or TRBD2 (6 bases each). In germline, CDR1 is SQVTM, CDR2 ANQGSEA. V was pared by 7 bases and J by 3 bases, with 17 bases between. CDR3 length: 14 amino acids.